Below are 4 T cell receptor beta chains sequenced from a single sample in a study of blood T cell repertoires in COVID-19. Repertoires were generated with immunoSEQ multiplex PCR, while TCRdb's copy carries only in-frame clones and drops some. The sample comprises roughly 270,000 clones, around 84% of which are singletons, and about 2.3% rests with the top ten. The sequencing sample was made of PBMCs or T cells enriched from blood (not recorded which). The receptors originated from a woman between 50 and 59 years old who had recovered from COVID-19.

J is TRBJ1-2 and V is TRBV27; D ambiguous. Germline values: CDR1 MNHEY, CDR2 SMNVEV (reference sequence). The germline V and J ends were trimmed by 3 bases and 2 bases, with 7 bases remaining between them. The CDR3 is 13 amino acids. The DNA of the CDR3 is TGTGCCAGCAGTTTTTCCGTAAACTATGGCTACACCTTC. Translating gives CASSFSVNYGYTF.

This chain uses TRBV7-3 with TRBJ2-2; a weak D match, TRBD1 (6 bases). CDR1 and CDR2 from the germline V gene are SGHTA and FQGTGA. The CDR3 contains 14 residues. V was trimmed by 4 bases and J by 6 bases, leaving 12 bases between them. Here the CDR3 DNA reads TGTGCCAGCAGCTCAACGACAGGCCCCGGGGAGCTGTTTTTT. This gives the protein CASSSTTGPGELFF.

This rearrangement joins TRBV25-1 to TRBJ1-6; tentative D call: TRBD1 (5 bases). Per the germline V gene, CDR1 is MGHDK and CDR2 is SYGVNS. The CDR3 runs to 13 residues. Trimming took off 4 bases at V and 9 bases at J, with 10 bases between the two ends. The CDR3: CASSARRGSPLHF. In DNA, the CDR3 is TGTGCCAGCAGTGCTAGAAGGGGTTCACCCCTCCACTTT.

The chain links TRBV2 to TRBJ1-2; 7 bases are shared with TRBD1. Unmatched junction bases numbered 18, after V lost 6 bases and J lost 8 bases. This CDR3 is 16 amino acids long. CDR1 and CDR2 (germline): SNHLY, FYNNEI. This CDR3 is CASSSGTASQRLGYTF. The CDR3 bases are TGTGCCAGCAGCAGTGGGACAGCCTCCCAGCGATTGGGCTACACCTTC.